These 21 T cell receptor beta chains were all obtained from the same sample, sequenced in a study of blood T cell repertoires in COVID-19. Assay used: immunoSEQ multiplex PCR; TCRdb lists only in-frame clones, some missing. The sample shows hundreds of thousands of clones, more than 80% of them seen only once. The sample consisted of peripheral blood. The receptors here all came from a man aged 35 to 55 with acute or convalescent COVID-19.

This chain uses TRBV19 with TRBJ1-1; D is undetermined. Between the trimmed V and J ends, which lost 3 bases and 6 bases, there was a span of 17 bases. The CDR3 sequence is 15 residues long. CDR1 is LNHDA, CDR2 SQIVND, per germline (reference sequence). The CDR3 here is CASSISNGPSSEAFF. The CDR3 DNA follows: TGTGCCAGTAGTATCAGTAATGGGCCCTCCTCTGAAGCTTTCTTT.

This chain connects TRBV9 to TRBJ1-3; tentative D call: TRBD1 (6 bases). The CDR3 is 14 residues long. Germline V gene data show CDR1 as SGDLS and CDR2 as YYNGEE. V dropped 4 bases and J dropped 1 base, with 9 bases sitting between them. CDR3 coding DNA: TGTGCCAGCAGCCTGCAGGGGTCTGGAAACACCATATATTTT. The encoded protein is CASSLQGSGNTIYF.

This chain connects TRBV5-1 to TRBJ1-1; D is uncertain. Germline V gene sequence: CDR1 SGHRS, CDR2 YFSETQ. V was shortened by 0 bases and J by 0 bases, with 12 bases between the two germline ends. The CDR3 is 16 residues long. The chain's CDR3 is CASSLGAGTVNTEAFF. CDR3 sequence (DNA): TGCGCCAGCAGCTTGGGGGCCGGCACGGTGAACACTGAAGCTTTCTTT.

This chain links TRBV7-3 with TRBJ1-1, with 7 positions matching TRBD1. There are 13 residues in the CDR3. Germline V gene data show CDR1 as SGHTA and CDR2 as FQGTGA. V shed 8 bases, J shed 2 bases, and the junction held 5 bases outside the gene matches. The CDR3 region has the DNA TGTGCCAGCCAACAGGGGTTAAACACTGAAGCTTTCTTT. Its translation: CASQQGLNTEAFF.

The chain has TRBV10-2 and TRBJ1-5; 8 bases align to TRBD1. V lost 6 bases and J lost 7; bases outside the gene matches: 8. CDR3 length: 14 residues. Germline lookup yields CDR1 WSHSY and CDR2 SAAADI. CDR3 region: CASRSYRGDQPQHF. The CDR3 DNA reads TGCGCCAGCAGATCTTACAGGGGGGACCAGCCCCAGCATTTT.

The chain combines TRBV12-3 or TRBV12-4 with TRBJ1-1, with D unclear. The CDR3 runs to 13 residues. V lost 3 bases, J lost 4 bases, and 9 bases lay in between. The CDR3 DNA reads TGTGCCAGCAGTTTTAGTGGTGGCACTGAAGCTTTCTTT. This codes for CASSFSGGTEAFF.

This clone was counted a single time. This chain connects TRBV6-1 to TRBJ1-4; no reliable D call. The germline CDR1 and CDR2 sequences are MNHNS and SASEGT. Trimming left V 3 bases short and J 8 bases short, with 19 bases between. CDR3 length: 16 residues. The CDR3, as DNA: TGTGCCAGCAGTGAGCGCTACCGGGAGACGGAAGAAAAACTGTTTTTT. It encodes CASSERYRETEEKLFF.

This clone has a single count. The chain's CDR3 is CASSYGQSYGYTF. DNA of the CDR3: TGTGCCAGCAGTTACGGCCAGTCTTATGGCTACACCTTC. V gene TRBV6-2 or TRBV6-3 combines with J gene TRBJ1-2; D not resolved. V was cut by 2 bases and J by 5 bases, with 9 bases left in between. CDR3 length: 13 residues. The V gene's germline CDR1 is MNHEY and CDR2 SVGEGT.

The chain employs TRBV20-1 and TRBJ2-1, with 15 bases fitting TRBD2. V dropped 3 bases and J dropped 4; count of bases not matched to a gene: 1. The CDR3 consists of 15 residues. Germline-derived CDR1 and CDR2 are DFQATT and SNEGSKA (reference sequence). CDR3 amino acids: CSASGLAGGYNEQFF. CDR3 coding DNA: TGCAGTGCTAGTGGACTAGCGGGAGGGTACAATGAGCAGTTCTTC.

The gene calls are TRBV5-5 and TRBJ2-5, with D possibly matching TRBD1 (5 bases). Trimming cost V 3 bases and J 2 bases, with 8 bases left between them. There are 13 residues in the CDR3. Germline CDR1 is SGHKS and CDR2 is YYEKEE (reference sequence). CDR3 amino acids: CASSSTDQETQYF. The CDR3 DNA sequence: TGTGCCAGCAGCTCGACAGATCAAGAGACCCAGTACTTC.

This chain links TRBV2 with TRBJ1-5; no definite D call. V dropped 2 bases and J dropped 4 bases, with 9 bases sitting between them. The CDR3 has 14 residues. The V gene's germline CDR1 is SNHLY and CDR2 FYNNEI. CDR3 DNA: TGTGCCAGCAGTGAATTCGGAGGGAATCAGCCCCAGCATTTT. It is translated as CASSEFGGNQPQHF.

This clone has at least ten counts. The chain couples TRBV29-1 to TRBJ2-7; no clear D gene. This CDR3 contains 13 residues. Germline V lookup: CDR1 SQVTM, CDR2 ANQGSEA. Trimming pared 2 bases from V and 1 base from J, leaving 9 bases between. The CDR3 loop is CSVESQNSYEQYF. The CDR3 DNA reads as TGCAGCGTTGAATCCCAGAATTCCTACGAGCAGTACTTC.

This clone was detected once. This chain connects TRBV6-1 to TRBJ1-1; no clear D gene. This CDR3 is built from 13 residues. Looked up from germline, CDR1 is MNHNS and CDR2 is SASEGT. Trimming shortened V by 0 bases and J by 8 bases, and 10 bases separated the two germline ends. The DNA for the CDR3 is TGTGCCAGCAGTGAAGCGGGAGGTCTGGAAGCTTTCTTT. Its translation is CASSEAGGLEAFF.

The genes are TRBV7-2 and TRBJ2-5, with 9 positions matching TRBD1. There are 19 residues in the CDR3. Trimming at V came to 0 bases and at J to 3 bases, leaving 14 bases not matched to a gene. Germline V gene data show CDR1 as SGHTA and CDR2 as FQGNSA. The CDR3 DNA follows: TGTGCCAGCAGCTTAGCGAGGGGACAGGGCCGACTAGAAGAAGAGACCCAGTACTTC. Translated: CASSLARGQGRLEEETQYF.

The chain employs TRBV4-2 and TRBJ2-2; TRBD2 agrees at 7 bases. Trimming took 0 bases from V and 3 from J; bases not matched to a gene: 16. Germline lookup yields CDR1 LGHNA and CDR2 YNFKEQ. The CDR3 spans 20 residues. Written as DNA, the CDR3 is TGTGCCAGCAGCCAAGATCTGTTGCTTGGCGGGAGATTGTACACCGGGGAGCTGTTTTTT. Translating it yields CASSQDLLLGGRLYTGELFF.

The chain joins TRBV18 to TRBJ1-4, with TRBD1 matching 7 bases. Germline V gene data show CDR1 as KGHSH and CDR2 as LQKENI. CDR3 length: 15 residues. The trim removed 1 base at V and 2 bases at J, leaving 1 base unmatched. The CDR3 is CASSPQGQTNEKLFF. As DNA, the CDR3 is TGTGCCAGCTCACCACAGGGACAGACTAATGAAAAACTGTTTTTT.

This chain's CDR3 is CASSQGLGGNTEAFF. The CDR3 region has the DNA TGTGCCAGCAGCCAAGGGTTGGGAGGAAACACTGAAGCTTTCTTT. The genes are TRBV4-2 and TRBJ1-1; unclear D gene. The CDR3 loop spans 15 amino acids. CDR1 is LGHNA and CDR2 is YNFKEQ in the germline V gene. Trimming stripped 1 base from V and 2 bases from J, with 11 bases between.

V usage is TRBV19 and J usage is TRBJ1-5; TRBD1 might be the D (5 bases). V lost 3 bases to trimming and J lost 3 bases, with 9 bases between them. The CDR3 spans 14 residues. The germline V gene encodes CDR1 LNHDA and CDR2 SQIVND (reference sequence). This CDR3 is CASSIQGDNQPQHF. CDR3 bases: TGTGCCAGTAGTATTCAGGGTGACAATCAGCCCCAGCATTTT.

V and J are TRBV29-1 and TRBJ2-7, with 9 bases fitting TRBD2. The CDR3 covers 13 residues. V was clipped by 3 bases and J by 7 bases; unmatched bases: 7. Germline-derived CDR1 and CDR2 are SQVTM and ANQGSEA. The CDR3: CSVELAGAGEQYF. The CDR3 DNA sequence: TGCAGCGTTGAGTTAGCGGGAGCTGGAGAGCAGTACTTC.

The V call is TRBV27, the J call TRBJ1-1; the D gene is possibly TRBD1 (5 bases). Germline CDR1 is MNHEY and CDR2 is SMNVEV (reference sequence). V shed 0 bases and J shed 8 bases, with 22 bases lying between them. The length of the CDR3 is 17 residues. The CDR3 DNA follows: TGTGCCAGCAGTTTATCCTTTCAGGCCGGGGGGGGGACGGAAGCTTTCTTT. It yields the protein CASSLSFQAGGGTEAFF.

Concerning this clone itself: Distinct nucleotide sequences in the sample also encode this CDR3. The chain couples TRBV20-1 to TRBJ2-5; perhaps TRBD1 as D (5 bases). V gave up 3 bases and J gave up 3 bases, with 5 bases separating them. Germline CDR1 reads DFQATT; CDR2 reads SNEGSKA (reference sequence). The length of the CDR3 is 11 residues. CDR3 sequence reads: CSARTEETQYF. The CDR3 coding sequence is TGCAGTGCTAGGACAGAAGAGACCCAGTACTTC.